The clone carrying this T cell receptor (beta chain) occurred many times. TCRdb analysed the 5' RACE reads with MiXCR anew, one entry per CDR3 protein. The sample lists 20,000 or so distinct CDR3 sequences, approximately 11% occurring once. The germline V gene encodes CDR1 SEHNR and CDR2 FQNEAQ (reference sequence). The CDR3 totals 16 residues. Unmatched junction bases numbered 16, after V lost 2 bases and J lost 13 bases. This entry comes from a study of neurological immune-mediated disorders. The chain couples TRBV7-9 to TRBJ1-4; 7 positions match TRBD1. The sample was CD8+ T cells from blood. The sequence was obtained from a woman aged 50 to 60 in good health. CDR3 protein: CASSLYLETGQLRLFF. CDR3 DNA: TGTGCCAGCAGCTTATACTTGGAGACAGGGCAATTACGACTGTTTTTT.